This T cell receptor beta chain was documented in a study of T cell responses to AZD1222 COVID-19 vaccine. Overall study results and limits: Clonal diversity was possibly underestimated; the donors were predominantly white British and more often female. Once two AZD1222 doses were given, Spike-specific TCR breadth and depth went up.

A word on this clone: Its antigen is unknown.

Germline V gives CDR1 MDHEN, CDR2 SYDVKM. CDR3 length: 16 residues. Trimming pared 2 bases from V and 3 bases from J, leaving 16 bases between. Profiling relied on immunoSEQ multiplex PCR, and the TCRdb table lists in-frame clones only, not all of them. This table has roughly 120,000 clones, about nine tenths appearing once. The origin of this receptor is an adult who received the AZD1222 COVID-19 vaccine. The starting material was peripheral blood, obtained 28 days after the second AZD1222 dose. The rearrangement joins TRBV28 to TRBJ1-1; D perhaps matches TRBD1 (6 bases). This CDR3 reads CASSLTLTGTDTEAFF. The CDR3 nucleotides read TGTGCCAGCAGTTTAACGCTCACAGGGACGGACACTGAAGCTTTCTTT.